Given below is one T cell receptor beta chain in context. Antigen: not known. Individuals having autoimmune disease history or systemic immunosuppression were not enrolled. Clones were sequenced by immunoSEQ multiplex PCR, and TCRdb holds only the in-frame ones, with some missing. The data contain roughly 90,000 clones, 87% of them singletons. This specimen belongs to a study of OX40 agonist ivuxolimab in advanced cancers. Findings and caveats of the study: What antigens the expanded peripheral T cells recognized was never established. Expanded clones belonging to CD8+ T cells outnumbered, on average, those of CD4+.

Germline CDR1 SQVTM, CDR2 ANQGSEA. This CDR3 has 14 residues. Trimming took 3 bases from V and 1 from J, leaving 10 bases between them. The rearrangement links TRBV29-1 to TRBJ2-1; D is uncertain. This specimen consisted of CD4+ or CD8+ T cells sorted from blood, obtained in a trial of the OX40 agonist ivuxolimab. The sequence was collected from an adult with an advanced solid tumor such as melanoma, head and neck, liver or kidney cancer. The CDR3 reads CSVEGRLSYNEQFF. The CDR3 DNA sequence: TGCAGCGTTGAGGGCAGATTGTCCTACAATGAGCAGTTCTTC.